This TCR beta chain was identified in a study of cytomegalovirus exposure and HLA in healthy donors. After removal of 6 bases from V and 6 bases from J, the junction contained 7 bases not matched to a gene. Germline V gene lookup returns CDR1 LNHDA and CDR2 SQIVND (reference sequence). The CDR3 consists of 13 residues. Using immunoSEQ multiplex PCR, the repertoire was profiled, and TCRdb retains in-frame clones only, with some absent. The data show tens of thousands of clones, nearly 98% seen once. The rearrangement joins TRBV19 to TRBJ1-2; TRBD1 matches 7 bases. This receptor was identified in a woman aged 18-29 years in good health and CMV-seropositive. The sample comprised PBMCs. In nucleotides, the CDR3 is TGTGCCAGTAGCTTTGGGACAGAGGATGGCTACACCTTC. Protein: CASSFGTEDGYTF.